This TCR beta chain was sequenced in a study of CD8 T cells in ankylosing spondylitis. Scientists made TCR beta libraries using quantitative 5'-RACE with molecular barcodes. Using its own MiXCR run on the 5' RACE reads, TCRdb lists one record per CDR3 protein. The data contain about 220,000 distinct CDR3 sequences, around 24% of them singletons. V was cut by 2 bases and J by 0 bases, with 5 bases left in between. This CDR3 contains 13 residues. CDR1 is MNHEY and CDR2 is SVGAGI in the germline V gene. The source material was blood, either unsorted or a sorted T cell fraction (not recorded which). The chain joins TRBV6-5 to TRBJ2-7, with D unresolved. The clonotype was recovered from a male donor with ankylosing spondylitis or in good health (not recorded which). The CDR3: CASSYGNSYEQYF. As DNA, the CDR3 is TGTGCCAGCAGTTACGGGAACTCCTACGAGCAGTACTTC.